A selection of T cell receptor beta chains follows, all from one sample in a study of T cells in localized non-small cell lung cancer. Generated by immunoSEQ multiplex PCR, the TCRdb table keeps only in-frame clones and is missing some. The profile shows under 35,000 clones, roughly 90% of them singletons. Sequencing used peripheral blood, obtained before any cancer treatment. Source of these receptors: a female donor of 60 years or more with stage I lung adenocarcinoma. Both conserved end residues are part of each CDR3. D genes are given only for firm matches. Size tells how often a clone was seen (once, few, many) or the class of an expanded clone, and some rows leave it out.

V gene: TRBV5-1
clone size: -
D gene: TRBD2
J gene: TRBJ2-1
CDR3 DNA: TGCGCCAGCAGCGGGCTTCTAGCGGGGGGAAACAATGAGCAGTTCTTC
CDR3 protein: CASSGLLAGGNNEQFF

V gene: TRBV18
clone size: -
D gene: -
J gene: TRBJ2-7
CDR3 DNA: TGTGCCAGCTCACCCCGGGCCTCGGAAAATAATGGCGAGCAGTACTTC
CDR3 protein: CASSPRASENNGEQYF

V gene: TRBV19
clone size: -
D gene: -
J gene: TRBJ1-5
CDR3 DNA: TGTGCCAGTAGTATGTCTAGGATGCAGGATCAGCCCCAGCATTTT
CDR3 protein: CASSMSRMQDQPQHF

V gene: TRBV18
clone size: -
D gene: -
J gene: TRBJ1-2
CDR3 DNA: TGTGCCAGCTCACCGGCCTCAGACAACTATGGCTACACCTTC
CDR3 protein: CASSPASDNYGYTF

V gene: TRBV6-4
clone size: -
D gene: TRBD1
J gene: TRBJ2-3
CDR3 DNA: TGTGCCAGCAGACCCCGACAGGGCTCGACGCAGTATTTT
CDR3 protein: CASRPRQGSTQYF

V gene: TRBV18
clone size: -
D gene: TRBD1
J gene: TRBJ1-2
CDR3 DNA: TGTGCCAGCTCACCAGGGGGGACAGAGCTCTATGGCTACACCTTC
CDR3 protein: CASSPGGTELYGYTF

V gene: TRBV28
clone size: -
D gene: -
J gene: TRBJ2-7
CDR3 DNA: TGTGCCAGCAGTTTCGCTCAGGGATCACAGTACTTC
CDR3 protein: CASSFAQGSQYF

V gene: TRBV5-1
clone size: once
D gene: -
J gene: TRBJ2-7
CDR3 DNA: TGCGCCAGCAGCTTGTCGCCGACGGGATTGTCCGGCCGATACGAGCAGTACTTC
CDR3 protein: CASSLSPTGLSGRYEQYF

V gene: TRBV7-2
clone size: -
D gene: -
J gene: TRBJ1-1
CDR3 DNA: TGTGCCAGCAGCTTAGCACGGCCGAACACTGAAGCTTTCTTT
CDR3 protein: CASSLARPNTEAFF

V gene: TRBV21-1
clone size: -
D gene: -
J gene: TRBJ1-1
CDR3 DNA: TGTGCCACGCTTACAGGGGGCAAGACTGAAGCTTTCTTT
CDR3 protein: CATLTGGKTEAFF

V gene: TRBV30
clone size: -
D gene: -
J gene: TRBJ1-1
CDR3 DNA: TGTGCCTGTTCACATCGGAGCACTGAAGCTTTCTTT
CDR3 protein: CACSHRSTEAFF

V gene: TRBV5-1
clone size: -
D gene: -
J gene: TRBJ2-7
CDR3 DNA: TGCGCCAGCAGCTCCTCCTCCTACGAGCAGTACTTC
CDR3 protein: CASSSSSYEQYF

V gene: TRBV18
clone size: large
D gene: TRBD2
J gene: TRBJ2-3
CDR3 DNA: TGTGCCAGCTCACCCCCTGGACTGAAGCGGGGGGGTTTAACAGATACGCAGTATTTT
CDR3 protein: CASSPPGLKRGGLTDTQYF

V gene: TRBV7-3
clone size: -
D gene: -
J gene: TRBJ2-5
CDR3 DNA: TGTGCCAGCAGCTTATTGAGCCAAGAGACCCAGTACTTC
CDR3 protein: CASSLLSQETQYF

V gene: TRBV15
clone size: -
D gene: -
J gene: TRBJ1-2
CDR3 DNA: TGTGCCACCAGCAGAGTACGAGGGGGGTATGGCTACACCTTC
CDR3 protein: CATSRVRGGYGYTF

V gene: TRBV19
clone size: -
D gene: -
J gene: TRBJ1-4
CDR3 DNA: TGTGCCAGTAGTTCTGGGTCAGTCAGAGAAAAACTGTTTTTT
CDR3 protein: CASSSGSVREKLFF

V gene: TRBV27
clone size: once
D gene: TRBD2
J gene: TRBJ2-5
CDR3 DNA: TGTGCCAGCACCGGCTGGCTAGCGGGAGAGGAGACCCAGTACTTC
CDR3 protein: CASTGWLAGEETQYF

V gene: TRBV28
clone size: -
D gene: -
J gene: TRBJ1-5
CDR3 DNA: TGTGCCAGCAGTTCGCCCGGGACATCCCAGTCTCAGCCCCAGCATTTT
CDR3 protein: CASSSPGTSQSQPQHF

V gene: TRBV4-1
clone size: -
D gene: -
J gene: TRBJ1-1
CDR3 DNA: TGCGCCAGCAGCCCCCTAGGGGCCACTGAAGCTTTCTTT
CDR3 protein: CASSPLGATEAFF